This T cell receptor (beta chain) came from a study of early T cells in non-severe SARS-CoV-2 infection. In the study overall: Sequencing of unsorted whole blood was done on bulk RNA, leaving chains unpaired.

The V and J ends lost 6 bases and 3 bases respectively, with 8 bases between them. The CDR3 has 12 amino acids. In germline, CDR1 is MNHNS, CDR2 SASEGT. TCRdb passed the 5' RACE reads through MiXCR, listing each CDR3 protein once. The sample gives tens of thousands of distinct CDR3 sequences, about 12% of which show up once; over 6% is in the top ten. Sequencing was done on a sample of whole blood. The V and J genes are TRBV6-1 and TRBJ1-2; D is uncertain. The sequence came from an adult who was a healthcare worker with PCR-confirmed SARS-CoV-2 infection or an uninfected control (not recorded which). The CDR3 reads CASSKNDYGYTF. CDR3 DNA sequence: TGTGCCAGCAGCAAAAACGACTATGGCTACACCTTC.